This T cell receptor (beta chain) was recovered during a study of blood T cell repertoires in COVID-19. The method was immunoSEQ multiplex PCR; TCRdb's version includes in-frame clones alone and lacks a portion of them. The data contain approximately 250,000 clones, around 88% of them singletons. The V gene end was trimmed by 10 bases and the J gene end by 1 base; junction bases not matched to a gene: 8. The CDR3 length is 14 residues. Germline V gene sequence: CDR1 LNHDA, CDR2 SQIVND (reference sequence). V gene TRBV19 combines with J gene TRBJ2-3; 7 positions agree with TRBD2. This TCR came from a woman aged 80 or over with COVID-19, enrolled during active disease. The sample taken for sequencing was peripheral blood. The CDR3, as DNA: TGTGCCACTACACCTCGGGGGGGCACAGATACGCAGTATTTT. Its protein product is CATTPRGGTDTQYF.